The entry below describes one T cell receptor (beta chain). Its antigen is unidentified. The data belong to a study of cytomegalovirus exposure and HLA in healthy donors. Points from the study as a whole: Across donors, most TCRs were seen rarely, yet some public ones were widespread.

The PCR had 60 Vbeta and 13 Jbeta primers. Here immunoSEQ multiplex PCR was the method, and the copy in TCRdb shows in-frame clones only, minus some. The sample has more than 150,000 clones, about 88% seen once. The sequence was collected from a girl younger than two in good health and CMV-seronegative. Sequenced sample: PBMCs.

DNA of the CDR3: TGTGCCAGCAGGGACAGCCTATTAGCCAAAAACATTCAGTACTTC. Encoded protein: CASRDSLLAKNIQYF. V usage is TRBV2 and J usage is TRBJ2-4; maybe TRBD1 (6 bases). Germline V gives CDR1 SNHLY, CDR2 FYNNEI. V dropped 6 bases and J dropped 0 bases, with 12 bases sitting between them. This CDR3 is 15 amino acids long.